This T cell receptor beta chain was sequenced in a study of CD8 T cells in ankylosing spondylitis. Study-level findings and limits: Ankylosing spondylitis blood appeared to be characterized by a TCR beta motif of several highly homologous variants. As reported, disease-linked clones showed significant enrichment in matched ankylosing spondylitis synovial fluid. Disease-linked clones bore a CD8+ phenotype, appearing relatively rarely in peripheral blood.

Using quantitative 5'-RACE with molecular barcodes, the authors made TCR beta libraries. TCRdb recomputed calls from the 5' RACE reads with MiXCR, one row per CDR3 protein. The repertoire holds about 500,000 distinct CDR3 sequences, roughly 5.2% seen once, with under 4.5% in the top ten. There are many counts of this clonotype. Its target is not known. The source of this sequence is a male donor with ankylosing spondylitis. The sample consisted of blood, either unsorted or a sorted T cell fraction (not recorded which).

The CDR3 region is CASSLGWGYGYTF. CDR3 sequence (DNA): TGTGCCAGCAGCTTAGGTTGGGGCTATGGCTACACCTTC. The V and J genes are TRBV7-9 and TRBJ1-2, with unresolved D. V was trimmed by 1 base and J by 4 bases, leaving 7 bases between them. The CDR3 consists of 13 residues. The V gene's germline CDR1 is SEHNR and CDR2 FQNEAQ (reference sequence).